Listed below are T cell receptor beta chains from one sample, sequenced in a study of technical replicates of blood from several donors. Produced via immunoSEQ multiplex PCR; TCRdb's table is partial and in-frame only. Here the sample spans 44,000 or so clones, approximately 90% being singletons. Specimen: PBMCs. These receptor sequences come from a human donor in good health. Some clones in this sample may be carry-over from other donors' samples. Each CDR3 is given without its conserved first and last residue. Size values are once, few and many counts, or a class for expanded clones, and some rows have none.

j_call	v_call	clone_size	cdr3_aa
TRBJ1-6	TRBV30	once	AWSTGKADSPLH
TRBJ1-3	TRBV7-2	-	ASSAHRGFVGNTIY
TRBJ2-5	TRBV27	few	ASSLIGGAGTQY
TRBJ2-5	TRBV29-1	-	SVIRDRARKETQY
TRBJ2-7	TRBV6-5	once	ASRGQSSYEQY
TRBJ2-7	TRBV29-1	-	SVEAGDSYEQY
TRBJ2-7	TRBV7-9	few	ASSGGRSYEQY
TRBJ2-3	TRBV4-2	-	ASSQDPSGDTDTQY
TRBJ2-7	TRBV6-6	-	ASSPRDRGVYEQY
TRBJ1-3	TRBV5-1	-	ASRREASSGNTIY
TRBJ2-1	TRBV7-9	-	ASSLVGSYNEQF
TRBJ2-3	TRBV7-2	-	ASSGLAGTVNTQY
TRBJ2-2	TRBV30	-	AWSVWRLAGTGELF
TRBJ1-1	TRBV7-9	-	ASSPGTVSEAF
TRBJ2-6	TRBV5-8	-	ASSLVVGTHFSGANVLT
TRBJ1-1	TRBV11-2	once	ASSVDRGSTEAF
TRBJ2-7	TRBV27	-	ASSLLDVRGITEQY
TRBJ1-5	TRBV19	-	ASSRRQGAQPQH
TRBJ2-2	TRBV7-6	once	ASSLAQGPGELF
TRBJ2-7	TRBV6-5	-	ASISPSSYEQY
TRBJ2-5	TRBV5-4	-	ASSPARTGNQETQY
TRBJ1-1	TRBV4-2	-	ASSQTGTARNTEAF
TRBJ2-6	TRBV28	-	ASSPLDLARATGANVLT
TRBJ1-2	TRBV6-1	-	ASSEPGLTSRGYT
TRBJ2-7	TRBV7-2	-	ASSLEAGYEQY
TRBJ2-7	TRBV6-5	-	ASSYGQSYEQY
TRBJ2-6	TRBV2	-	ASNARTGGSGANVLT
TRBJ2-3	TRBV7-9	-	ASSPLDSLRPTDTQY
TRBJ2-3	TRBV2	-	ASSDRGGRADTQY
TRBJ2-1	TRBV9	-	ASSVAIFREQF
TRBJ1-2	TRBV19	-	ASRLTRRVGANYGYT
TRBJ1-1	TRBV27	-	ASSRDSMNTEAF
TRBJ2-7	TRBV5-1	-	ASSPTARAAYEQY
TRBJ2-1	TRBV4-2	once	ASSQVLGGGHF
TRBJ1-2	TRBV7-8	-	ASSPRLGPNYGYT
TRBJ1-1	TRBV5-5	-	ASSLSTGVAF
TRBJ2-1	TRBV5-1	-	ASSLTSGSHEQF
TRBJ1-4	TRBV30	-	AWTVRDRGYEKLF
TRBJ1-2	TRBV20-1	-	SAPSDYGYT
TRBJ2-1	TRBV9	-	ASSVAPGGEDEQF
TRBJ1-6	TRBV18	once	ASSTGFLDGNWDNSPLH
TRBJ1-4	TRBV5-6	-	ASSPMTGAVEKLF
TRBJ1-1	TRBV11-2	-	ASSLSGNTEAF
TRBJ1-2	TRBV7-3	-	ASSQTGGDYGYT
TRBJ1-1	TRBV30	-	AWSDQGGGTEAF
TRBJ2-1	TRBV30	-	AWSVILAVEQF